This T cell receptor (beta chain) was retrieved from a study of spatial heterogeneity in lung cancer. This clonotype was seen more than once but under ten times. The antigen is undetermined. Time point reported: blood at routine non-recurrence follow-up after resection. Whole RNA was taken from tumor, nontumor lung or frozen PBMC; it was then sequenced unsorted. Each CDR3 protein is one row after TCRdb ran MiXCR on the 5' RACE reads. The table records about 120,000 distinct CDR3 sequences, 12% of them present only once. Overall study results and limits: Blood showed ubiquitous tumor TCRs more often at resection than at routine follow-up.

V lost 4 bases, J lost 3 bases, and 18 bases lay in between. This CDR3 has 16 amino acids. CDR1 is MNHNS and CDR2 is SASEGT in the germline V gene. The V and J genes are TRBV6-1 and TRBJ1-1, with TRBD1 as a possible D gene (5 bases). The origin of this receptor is a male donor with early-stage non-small cell lung cancer. Sequenced here: PBMCs, sampled at follow-up. CDR3 loop: CASSAQIAGAHTEAFF. CDR3 bases: TGTGCCAGCAGTGCCCAGATCGCTGGGGCGCACACTGAAGCTTTCTTT.